This T cell receptor beta chain appears in the sequencing data of a study of cytomegalovirus exposure and HLA in healthy donors. For the study at large: The study's early data release held tens of millions of unique TCRs from HLA-typed donors. The study placed 80% to 90% of its roughly 410 genotyped donors in the Caucasian-associated ancestry cluster.

A multiplex PCR was run with 60 Vbeta primers and 13 Jbeta primers. TCRdb's copy holds only in-frame clones and misses some; the assay was immunoSEQ multiplex PCR. Among about 82,000 clones listed, roughly 72% were seen once. Concerning this clone itself: What it binds is not known.

Study-level results: Later on, an analysis found that several of the most significant clusters appeared to be linked to common viral pathogens, which included parvovirus B19. An Asian-associated ancestry cluster reportedly showed fewer N-insertions than the roughly 700-donor mean in a later analysis.

The V and J ends lost 5 bases and 1 base respectively, with 14 bases between them. Germline lookup yields CDR1 LGHNA and CDR2 YNFKEQ. The CDR3 is 15 amino acids. The source is a woman aged 45-65 years in good health and CMV-seropositive. Sequenced sample: PBMCs. This sequence joins TRBV4-2 and TRBJ1-1, with D possibly TRBD1 on 6 matching bases. The DNA of the CDR3 is TGTGCCAGCAGCTCCAGACAGGAGACGAACACTGAAGCTTTCTTT. Translation: CASSSRQETNTEAFF.